This TCR beta chain was observed in a study of control samples from healthy donors and cancer patients. Trimming pared 2 bases from V and 1 base from J, leaving 9 bases between. Germline CDR1 reads GTSNPN; CDR2 reads SVGIG (reference sequence). CDR3 length: 13 residues. Assay: immunoSEQ multiplex PCR; the TCRdb copy retains only in-frame clones and omits some. The sample has tens of thousands of clones; about 92% are singletons. Specimen: PBMCs. The receptor's source is a man aged 40-49 years with colorectal cancer. This rearrangement joins TRBV30 to TRBJ2-7; possible D gene TRBD2, 6 bases. The CDR3 region is CAWSWDLSYEQYF. The DNA of the CDR3 is TGTGCCTGGAGTTGGGACTTATCCTACGAGCAGTACTTC.